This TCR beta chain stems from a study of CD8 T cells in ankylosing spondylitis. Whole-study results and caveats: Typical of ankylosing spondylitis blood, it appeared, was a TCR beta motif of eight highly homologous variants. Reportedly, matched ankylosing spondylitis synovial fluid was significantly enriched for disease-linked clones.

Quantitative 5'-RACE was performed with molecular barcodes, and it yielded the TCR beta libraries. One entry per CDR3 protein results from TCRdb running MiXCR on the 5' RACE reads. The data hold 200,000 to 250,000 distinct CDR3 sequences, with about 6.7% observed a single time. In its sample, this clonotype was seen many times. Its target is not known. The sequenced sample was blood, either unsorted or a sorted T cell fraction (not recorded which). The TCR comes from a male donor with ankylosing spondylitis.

Here the CDR3 DNA reads TGTGCCAGTAGTAATCACAGGGTAAATGGCTACACCTTC. It yields the protein CASSNHRVNGYTF. The chain combines TRBV19 with TRBJ1-2, with D tentatively TRBD1 (6 bases). This CDR3 has 13 residues. Between the trimmed V and J ends, which lost 4 bases and 6 bases, there was a span of 12 bases. Germline V gene lookup returns CDR1 LNHDA and CDR2 SQIVND (reference sequence).